Here is one T cell receptor beta chain with its context. Exposed enrollees encountered a COVID-19 case at some point within 2 weeks before study entry. The entry originates in a study of blood T cell repertoires in COVID-19. As for the study in general: Sample material is recorded as cDNA or gDNA derived from T cells, B-cell-depleted T cells, or PBMCs.

Method: immunoSEQ multiplex PCR; TCRdb's copy keeps in-frame clones and lacks some. The repertoire holds 350,000 to 450,000 clones, 70% to 90% seen once, with about 1.5% in the top ten. Deletions cut 0 bases from V and 0 bases from J, with 11 bases between. This CDR3 has 16 amino acids. The germline gives CDR1 SGHDT, CDR2 YYEEEE. Sequencing was performed on PBMCs or T cells enriched from blood (not recorded which). This sequence originates from a woman between 18 and 30 years old who had been exposed to COVID-19. This sequence joins TRBV5-6 and TRBJ2-3, with a tentative D call TRBD2 (6 bases). As DNA, the CDR3 is TGTGCCAGCAGCTTGGGACTAGTATCAAGCACAGATACGCAGTATTTT. It specifies CASSLGLVSSTDTQYF.